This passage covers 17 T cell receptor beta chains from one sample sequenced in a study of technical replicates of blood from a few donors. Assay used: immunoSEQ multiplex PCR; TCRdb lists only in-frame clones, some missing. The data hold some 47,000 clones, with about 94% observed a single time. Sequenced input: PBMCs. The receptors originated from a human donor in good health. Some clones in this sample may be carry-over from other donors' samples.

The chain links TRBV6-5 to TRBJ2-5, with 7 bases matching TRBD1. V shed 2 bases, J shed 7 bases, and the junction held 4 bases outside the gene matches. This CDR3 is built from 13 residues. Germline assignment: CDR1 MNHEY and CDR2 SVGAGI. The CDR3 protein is CASSYVAGGTQYF. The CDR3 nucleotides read TGTGCCAGCAGTTACGTGGCAGGGGGGACCCAGTACTTC.

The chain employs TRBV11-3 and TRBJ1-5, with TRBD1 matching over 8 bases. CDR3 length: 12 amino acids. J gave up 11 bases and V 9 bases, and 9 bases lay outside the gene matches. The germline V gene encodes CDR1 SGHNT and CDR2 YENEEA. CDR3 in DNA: TGTGCCAGATACGACAGGGGATTGGCCCAGCATTTT. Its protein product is CARYDRGLAQHF.

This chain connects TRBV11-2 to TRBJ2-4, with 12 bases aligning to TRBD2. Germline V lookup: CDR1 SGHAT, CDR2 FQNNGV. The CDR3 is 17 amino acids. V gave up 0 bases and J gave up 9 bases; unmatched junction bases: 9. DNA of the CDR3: TGTGCCAGCAGCTTAGAGTGGTCTAGCGGGAGGGCCGGCATTCAGTACTTC. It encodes CASSLEWSSGRAGIQYF.

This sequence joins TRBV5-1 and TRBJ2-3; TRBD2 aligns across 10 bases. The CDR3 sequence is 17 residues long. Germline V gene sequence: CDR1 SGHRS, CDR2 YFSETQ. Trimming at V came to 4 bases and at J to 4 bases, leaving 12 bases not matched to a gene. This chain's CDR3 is CASSLGGAGGGPDTQYF. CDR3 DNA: TGCGCCAGCAGCCTCGGGGGAGCGGGAGGGGGCCCAGATACGCAGTATTTT.

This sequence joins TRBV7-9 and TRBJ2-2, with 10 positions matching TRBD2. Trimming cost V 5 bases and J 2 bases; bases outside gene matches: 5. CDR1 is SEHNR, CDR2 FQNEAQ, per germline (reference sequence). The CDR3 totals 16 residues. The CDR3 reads CASSAQRGGNTGELFF. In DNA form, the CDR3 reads TGTGCCAGCAGCGCCCAGCGGGGGGGCAACACCGGGGAGCTGTTTTTT.

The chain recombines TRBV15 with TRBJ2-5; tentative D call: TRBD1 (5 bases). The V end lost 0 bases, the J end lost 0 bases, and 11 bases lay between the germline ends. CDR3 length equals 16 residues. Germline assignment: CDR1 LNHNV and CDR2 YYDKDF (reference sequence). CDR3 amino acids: CATSRDGARDQETQYF. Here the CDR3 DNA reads TGTGCCACCAGCAGAGATGGGGCTCGGGACCAAGAGACCCAGTACTTC.

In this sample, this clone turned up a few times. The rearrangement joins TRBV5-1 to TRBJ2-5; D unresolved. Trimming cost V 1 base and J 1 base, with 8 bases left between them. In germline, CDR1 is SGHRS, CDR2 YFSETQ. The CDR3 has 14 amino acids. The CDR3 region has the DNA TGCGCCAGCAGCTTGTTGACTGCCCAAGAGACCCAGTACTTC. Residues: CASSLLTAQETQYF.

CDR3 loop: CASSLGRFYEQYF. The CDR3 region has the DNA TGTGCCAGCAGTTTAGGGAGGTTCTACGAGCAGTACTTC. The chain uses TRBV6-6 and TRBJ2-7; tentatively, D is TRBD2 (6 bases). This CDR3 has 13 residues. V lost 4 bases and J 3 bases, leaving 10 bases between the germline ends. Germline lookup yields CDR1 MNHNY and CDR2 SVGAGI (reference sequence).

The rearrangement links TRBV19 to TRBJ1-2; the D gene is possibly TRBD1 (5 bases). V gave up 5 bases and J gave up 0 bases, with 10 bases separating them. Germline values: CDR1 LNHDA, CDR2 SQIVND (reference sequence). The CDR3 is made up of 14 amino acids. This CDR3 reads CASSATGANYGYTF. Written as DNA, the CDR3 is TGTGCCAGTAGTGCCACGGGGGCTAACTATGGCTACACCTTC.

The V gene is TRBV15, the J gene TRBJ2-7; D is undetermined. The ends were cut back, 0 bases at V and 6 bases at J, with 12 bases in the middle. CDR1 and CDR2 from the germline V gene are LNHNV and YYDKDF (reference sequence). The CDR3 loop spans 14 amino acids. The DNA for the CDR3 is TGTGCCACCAGCAGAGATGGCCTCTTCGCCGAGCAGTACTTC. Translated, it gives CATSRDGLFAEQYF.

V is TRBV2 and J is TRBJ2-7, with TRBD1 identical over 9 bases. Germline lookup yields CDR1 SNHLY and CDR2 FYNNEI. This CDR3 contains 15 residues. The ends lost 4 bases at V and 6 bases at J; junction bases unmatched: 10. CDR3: CASSAEMGQGLEQYF. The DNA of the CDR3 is TGTGCCAGCAGTGCGGAGATGGGACAGGGACTCGAGCAGTACTTC.

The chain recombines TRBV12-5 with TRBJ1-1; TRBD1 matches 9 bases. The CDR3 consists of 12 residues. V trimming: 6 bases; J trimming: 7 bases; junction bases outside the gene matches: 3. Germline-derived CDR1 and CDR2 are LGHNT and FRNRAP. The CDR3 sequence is CASGQGANEAFF. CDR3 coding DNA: TGTGCTAGTGGACAGGGGGCAAATGAAGCTTTCTTT.

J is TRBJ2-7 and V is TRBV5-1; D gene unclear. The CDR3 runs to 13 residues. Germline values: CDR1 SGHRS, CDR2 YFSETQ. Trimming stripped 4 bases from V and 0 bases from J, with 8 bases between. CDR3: CASSRGVSYEQYF. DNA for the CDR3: TGCGCCAGCAGCCGAGGCGTCTCCTACGAGCAGTACTTC.

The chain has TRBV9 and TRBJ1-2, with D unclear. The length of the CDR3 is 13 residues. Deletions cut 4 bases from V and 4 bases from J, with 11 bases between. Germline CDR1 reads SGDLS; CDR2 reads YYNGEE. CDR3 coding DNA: TGTGCCAGCAGCAGCGGATTTGGCTATGGCTACACCTTC. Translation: CASSSGFGYGYTF.

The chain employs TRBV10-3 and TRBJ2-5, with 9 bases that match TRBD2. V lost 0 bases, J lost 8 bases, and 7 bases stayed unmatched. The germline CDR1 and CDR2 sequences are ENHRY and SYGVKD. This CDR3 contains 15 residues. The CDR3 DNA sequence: TGTGCCATCAGTGAGTCGTATGGCGGGGGGGTCACCCAGTACTTC. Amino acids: CAISESYGGGVTQYF.

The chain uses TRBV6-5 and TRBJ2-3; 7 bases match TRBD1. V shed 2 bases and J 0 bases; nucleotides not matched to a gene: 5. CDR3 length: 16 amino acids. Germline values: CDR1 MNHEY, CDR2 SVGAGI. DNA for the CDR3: TGTGCCAGCAGTTACAGGGGGCCGCCTAGCACAGATACGCAGTATTTT. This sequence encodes CASSYRGPPSTDTQYF.

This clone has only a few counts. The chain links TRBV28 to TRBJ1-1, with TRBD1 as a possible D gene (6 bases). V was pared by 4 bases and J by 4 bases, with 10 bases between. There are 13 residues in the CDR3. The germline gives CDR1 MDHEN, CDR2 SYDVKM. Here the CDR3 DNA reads TGTGCCAGCAGTTCTATAGGGGGCACTGAAGCTTTCTTT. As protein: CASSSIGGTEAFF.